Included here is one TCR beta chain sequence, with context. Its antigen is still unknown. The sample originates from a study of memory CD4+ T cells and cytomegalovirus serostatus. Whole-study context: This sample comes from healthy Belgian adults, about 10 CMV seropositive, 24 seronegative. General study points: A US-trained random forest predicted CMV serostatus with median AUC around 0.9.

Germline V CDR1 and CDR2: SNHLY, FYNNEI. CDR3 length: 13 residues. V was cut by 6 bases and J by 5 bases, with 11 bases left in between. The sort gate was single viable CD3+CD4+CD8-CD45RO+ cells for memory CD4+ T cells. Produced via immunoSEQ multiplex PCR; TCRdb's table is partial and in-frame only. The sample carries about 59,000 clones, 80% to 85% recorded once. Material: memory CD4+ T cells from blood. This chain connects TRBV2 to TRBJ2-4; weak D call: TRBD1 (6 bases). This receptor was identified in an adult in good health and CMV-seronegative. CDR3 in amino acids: CASSVDSQNIQYF. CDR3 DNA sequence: TGTGCCAGCAGCGTGGACAGCCAAAACATTCAGTACTTC.